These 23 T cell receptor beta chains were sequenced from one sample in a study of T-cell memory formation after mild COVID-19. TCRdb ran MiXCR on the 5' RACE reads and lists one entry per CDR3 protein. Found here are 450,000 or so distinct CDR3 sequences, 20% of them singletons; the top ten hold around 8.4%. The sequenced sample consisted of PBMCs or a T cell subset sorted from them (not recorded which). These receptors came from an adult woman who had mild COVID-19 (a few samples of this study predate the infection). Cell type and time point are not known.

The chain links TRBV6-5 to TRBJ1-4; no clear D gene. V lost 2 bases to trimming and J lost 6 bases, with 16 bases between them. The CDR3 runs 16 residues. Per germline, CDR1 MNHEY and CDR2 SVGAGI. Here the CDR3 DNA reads TGTGCCAGCAGTTACAGTATCCGAGGTCACGATGAAAAACTGTTTTTT. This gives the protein CASSYSIRGHDEKLFF.

The CDR3 nucleotides read TGTGCCAGCAGTTTGCTCTGGGGGGGCGCAGATACGCAGTATTTT. Translated: CASSLLWGGADTQYF. V and J are TRBV12-3 or TRBV12-4 and TRBJ2-3; D may be TRBD2 (7 bases). The CDR3 spans 15 residues. V shed 3 bases and J shed 4 bases, with 14 bases lying between them.

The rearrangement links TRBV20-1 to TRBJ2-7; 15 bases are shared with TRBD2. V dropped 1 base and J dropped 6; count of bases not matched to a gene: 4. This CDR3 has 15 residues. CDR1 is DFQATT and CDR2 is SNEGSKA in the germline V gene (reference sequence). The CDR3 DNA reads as TGCAGTGCTAGAGGGGGACTAGCGGGAGGTCTCGAGCAGTACTTC. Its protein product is CSARGGLAGGLEQYF.

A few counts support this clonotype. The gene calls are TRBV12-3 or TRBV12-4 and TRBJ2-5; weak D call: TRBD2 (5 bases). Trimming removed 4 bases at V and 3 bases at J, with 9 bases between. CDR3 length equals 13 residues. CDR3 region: CASSWIGEETQYF. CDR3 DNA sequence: TGTGCCAGCAGTTGGATCGGGGAAGAGACCCAGTACTTC.

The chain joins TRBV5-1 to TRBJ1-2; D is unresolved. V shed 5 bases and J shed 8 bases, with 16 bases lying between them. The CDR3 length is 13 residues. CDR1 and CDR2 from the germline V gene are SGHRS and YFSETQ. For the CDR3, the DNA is TGCGCCAGCAGTCCCTTGGCAGAGGGCGGCTACACCTTC. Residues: CASSPLAEGGYTF.

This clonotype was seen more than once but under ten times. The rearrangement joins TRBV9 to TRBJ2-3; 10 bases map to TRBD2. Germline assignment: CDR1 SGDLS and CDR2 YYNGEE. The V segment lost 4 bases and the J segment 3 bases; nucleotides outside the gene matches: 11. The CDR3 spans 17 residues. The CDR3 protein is CASSLEALAGDTDTQYF. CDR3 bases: TGTGCCAGCAGCTTAGAGGCTCTAGCGGGGGATACAGATACGCAGTATTTT. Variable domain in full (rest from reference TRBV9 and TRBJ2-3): DSGVTQTPKHLITATGQRVTLRCSPRSGDLSVYWYQQSLDQGLQFLIQYYNGEERAKGNILERFSAQQFPDLHSELNLSSLELGDSALYFCASSLEALAGDTDTQYFGPGTRLTVL.

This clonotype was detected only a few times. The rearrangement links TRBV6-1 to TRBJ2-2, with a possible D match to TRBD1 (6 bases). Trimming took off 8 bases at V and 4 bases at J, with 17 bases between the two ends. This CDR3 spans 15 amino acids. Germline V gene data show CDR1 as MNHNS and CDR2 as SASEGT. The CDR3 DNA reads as TGTGCCAGCTGCCTCGGGACAACTACCACCGGGGAGCTGTTTTTT. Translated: CASCLGTTTTGELFF.

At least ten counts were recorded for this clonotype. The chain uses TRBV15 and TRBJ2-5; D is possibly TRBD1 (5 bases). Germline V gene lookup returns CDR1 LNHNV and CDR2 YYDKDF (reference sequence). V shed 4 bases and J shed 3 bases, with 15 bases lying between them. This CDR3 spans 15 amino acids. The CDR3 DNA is TGTGCCACCAGCACTATTCGACAGCTAGAAGAGACCCAGTACTTC. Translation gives CATSTIRQLEETQYF.

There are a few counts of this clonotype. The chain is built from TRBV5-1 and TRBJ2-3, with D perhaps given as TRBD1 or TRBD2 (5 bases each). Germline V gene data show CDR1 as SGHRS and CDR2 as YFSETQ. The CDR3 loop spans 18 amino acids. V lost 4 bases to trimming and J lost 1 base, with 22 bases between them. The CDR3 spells CASSHGSLGESGTDTQYF. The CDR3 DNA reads TGCGCCAGCAGCCACGGTTCATTAGGGGAGTCTGGCACAGATACGCAGTATTTT.

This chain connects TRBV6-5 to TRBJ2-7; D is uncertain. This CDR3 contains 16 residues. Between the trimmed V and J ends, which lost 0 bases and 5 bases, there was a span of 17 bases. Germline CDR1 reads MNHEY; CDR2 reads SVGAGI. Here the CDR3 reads CASSYSTPPSVNEQYF. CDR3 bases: TGTGCCAGCAGTTACTCGACTCCACCCTCAGTCAACGAGCAGTACTTC.

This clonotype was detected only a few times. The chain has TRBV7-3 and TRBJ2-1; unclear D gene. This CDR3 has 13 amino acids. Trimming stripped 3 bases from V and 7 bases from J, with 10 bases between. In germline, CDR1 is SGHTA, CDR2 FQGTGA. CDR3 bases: TGTGCCAGCAGCTTCGCGGCTAGGAATGAGCAGTTCTTC. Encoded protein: CASSFAARNEQFF.

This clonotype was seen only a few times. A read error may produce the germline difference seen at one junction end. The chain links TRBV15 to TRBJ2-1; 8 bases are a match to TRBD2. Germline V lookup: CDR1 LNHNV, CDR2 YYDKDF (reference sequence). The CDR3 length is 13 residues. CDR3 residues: CATSRAVTSVWVF. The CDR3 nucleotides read TGTGCCACCAGCAGAGCTGTGACTAGCGTTTGGGTCTTC.

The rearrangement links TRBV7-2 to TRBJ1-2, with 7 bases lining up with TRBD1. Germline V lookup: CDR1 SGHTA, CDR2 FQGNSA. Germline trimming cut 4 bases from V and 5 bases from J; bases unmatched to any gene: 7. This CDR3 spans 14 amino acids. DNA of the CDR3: TGTGCCAGCAGCTCTCGACAGGGAAAGTATGGCTACACCTTC. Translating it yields CASSSRQGKYGYTF.

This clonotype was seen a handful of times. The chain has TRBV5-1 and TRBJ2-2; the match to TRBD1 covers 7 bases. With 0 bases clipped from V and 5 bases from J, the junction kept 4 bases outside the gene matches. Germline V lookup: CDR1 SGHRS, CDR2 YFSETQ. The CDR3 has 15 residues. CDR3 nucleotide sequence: TGCGCCAGCAGCTTGGAACAGGGGTTGACCGGGGAGCTGTTTTTT. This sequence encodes CASSLEQGLTGELFF.

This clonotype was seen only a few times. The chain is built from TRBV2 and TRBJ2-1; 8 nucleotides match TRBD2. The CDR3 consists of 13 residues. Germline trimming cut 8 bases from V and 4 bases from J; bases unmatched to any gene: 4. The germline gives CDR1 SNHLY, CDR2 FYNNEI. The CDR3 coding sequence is TGTGCCAGCGACGGGGGGGAGTACAATGAGCAGTTCTTC. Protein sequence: CASDGGEYNEQFF.

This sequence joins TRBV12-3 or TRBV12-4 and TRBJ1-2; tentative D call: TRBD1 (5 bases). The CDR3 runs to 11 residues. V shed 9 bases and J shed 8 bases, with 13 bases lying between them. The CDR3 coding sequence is TGTGCCAGTTCGGACCAGGGAGGCTACACCTTC. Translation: CASSDQGGYTF.

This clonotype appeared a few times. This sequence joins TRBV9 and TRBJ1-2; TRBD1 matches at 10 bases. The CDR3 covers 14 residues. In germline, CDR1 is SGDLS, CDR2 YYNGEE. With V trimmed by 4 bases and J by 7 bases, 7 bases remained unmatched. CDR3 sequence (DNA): TGTGCCAGCAGCTCCTCCGACAGGGGGCTTGGCTACACCTTC. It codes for CASSSSDRGLGYTF.

The CDR3 bases are TGTGCCAGCAGCCAAGCTAGCGGGGGGCCGGGCACCGGGGAGCTGTTTTTT. Protein: CASSQASGGPGTGELFF. V is TRBV4-2 and J is TRBJ2-2; TRBD2 matches 11 bases. V was clipped by 1 base and J by 4 bases; unmatched bases: 5. The CDR3 has 17 amino acids. The germline V gene encodes CDR1 LGHNA and CDR2 YNFKEQ.

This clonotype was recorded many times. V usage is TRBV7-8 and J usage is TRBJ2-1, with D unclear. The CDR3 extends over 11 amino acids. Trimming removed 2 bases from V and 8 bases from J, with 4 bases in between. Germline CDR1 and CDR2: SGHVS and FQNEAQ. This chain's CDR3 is CASSLLYEQFF. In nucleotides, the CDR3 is TGTGCCAGCAGCTTATTGTATGAGCAGTTCTTC.

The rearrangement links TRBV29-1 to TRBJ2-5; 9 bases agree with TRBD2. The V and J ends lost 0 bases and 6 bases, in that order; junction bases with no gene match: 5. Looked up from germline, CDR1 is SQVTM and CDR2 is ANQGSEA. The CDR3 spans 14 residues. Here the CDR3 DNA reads TGCAGCGTTGAAGATTTGAGCGGGAGGCAGACCCAGTACTTC. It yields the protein CSVEDLSGRQTQYF.

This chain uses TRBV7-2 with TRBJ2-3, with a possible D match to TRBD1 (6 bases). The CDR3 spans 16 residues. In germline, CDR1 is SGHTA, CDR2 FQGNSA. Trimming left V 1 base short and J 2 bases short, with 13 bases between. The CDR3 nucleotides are TGTGCCAGCAGCTTAGTGGGACACGGAGCCACAGATACGCAGTATTTT. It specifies CASSLVGHGATDTQYF. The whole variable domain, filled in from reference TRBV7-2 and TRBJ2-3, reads GAGVSQSPSNKVTEKGKDVELRCDPISGHTALYWYRQSLGQGLEFLIYFQGNSAPDKSGLPSDRFSAERTGGSVSTLTIQRTQQEDSAVYLCASSLVGHGATDTQYFGPGTRLTVL.

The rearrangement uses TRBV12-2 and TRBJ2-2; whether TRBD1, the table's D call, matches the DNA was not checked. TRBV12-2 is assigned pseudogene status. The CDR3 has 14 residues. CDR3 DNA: TGTGCAAGTCGCTTAACAGGGAACACCGGGGAGCTGTTTTTT. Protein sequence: CASRLTGNTGELFF.

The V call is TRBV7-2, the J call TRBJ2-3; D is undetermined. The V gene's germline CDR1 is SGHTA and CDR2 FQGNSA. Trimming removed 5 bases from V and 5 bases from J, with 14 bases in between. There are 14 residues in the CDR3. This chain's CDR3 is CASSPTTPGDTQYF. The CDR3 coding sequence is TGTGCCAGCAGCCCCACCACCCCCGGAGATACGCAGTATTTT.